The clone carrying this T cell receptor beta chain occurred once. Trimming pared 3 bases from V and 4 bases from J, leaving 11 bases between. This CDR3 spans 13 amino acids. The germline gives CDR1 SQVTM, CDR2 ANQGSEA. These data are taken from a study of shared clonotypes between healthy human individuals. At the level of the study: Per donor, CD8 memory used one plate, CD8 naive used two, CD4 memory used three and CD4 naive used three.

Only in-frame clones appear in the TCRdb table, and some are missing; sequencing was by immunoSEQ multiplex PCR. The repertoire holds about 1.5 million clones, approximately 98% seen once, with 0.45% in the top ten. The source material was naive CD4+ T cells sorted from blood. Documented subset: CD45RA+ positively selected. The receptor comes from a man aged 25-45 years in good health. This chain connects TRBV29-1 to TRBJ2-3; D is unresolved. CDR3 region: CSVDVQWADTQYF. In DNA form, the CDR3 reads TGCAGCGTTGATGTACAGTGGGCAGATACGCAGTATTTT.